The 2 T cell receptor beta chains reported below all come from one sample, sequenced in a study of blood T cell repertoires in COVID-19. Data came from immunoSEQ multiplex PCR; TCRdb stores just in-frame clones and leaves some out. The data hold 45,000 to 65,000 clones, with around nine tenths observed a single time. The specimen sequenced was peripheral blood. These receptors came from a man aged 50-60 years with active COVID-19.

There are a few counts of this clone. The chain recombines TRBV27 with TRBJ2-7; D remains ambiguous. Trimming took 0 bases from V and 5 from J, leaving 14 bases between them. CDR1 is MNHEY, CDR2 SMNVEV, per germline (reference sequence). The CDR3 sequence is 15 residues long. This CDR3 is CASSLSHPRQDEQYF. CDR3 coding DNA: TGTGCCAGCAGTTTATCGCATCCCCGACAAGACGAGCAGTACTTC.

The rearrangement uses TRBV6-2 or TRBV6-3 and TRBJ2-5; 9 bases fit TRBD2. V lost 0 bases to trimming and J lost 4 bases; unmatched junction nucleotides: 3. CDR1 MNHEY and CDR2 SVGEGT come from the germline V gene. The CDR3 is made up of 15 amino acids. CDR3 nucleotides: TGTGCCAGCAGTTACTCTGGACTAGCGAGAGAGACCCAGTACTTC. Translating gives CASSYSGLARETQYF.